This section outlines one TCR beta chain sequence together with its context. Original data processing: Amplification from reference gene primers served as the basis for estimated nucleated cell counts. Repertoires were generated with immunoSEQ multiplex PCR, while TCRdb's copy carries only in-frame clones and drops some. V, J and clone size reflect that table, while D and trimming were determined from the DNA. The profile shows approximately 220,000 clones, around 84% of them singletons. The V and J ends lost 2 bases and 2 bases, in that order; junction bases with no gene match: 5. This CDR3 contains 16 residues. Looked up from germline, CDR1 is KGHDR and CDR2 is SFDVKD. The data are from a study of blood T cell repertoires in COVID-19. The overall study: COVID-19 samples, acute and convalescent, were from the United States, Italy and Spain. The analysed material was cDNA or gDNA that came from T cells, B-cell-depleted T cells, or PBMCs.

The sample comprised peripheral blood. The TCR comes from a man in his 60s with acute or convalescent COVID-19. J is TRBJ1-5 and V is TRBV24-1, with 7 bases fitting TRBD1. The CDR3 is CATSDSGQYGNQPQHF. CDR3 coding DNA: TGTGCCACCAGTGATTCGGGACAGTACGGCAATCAGCCCCAGCATTTT.